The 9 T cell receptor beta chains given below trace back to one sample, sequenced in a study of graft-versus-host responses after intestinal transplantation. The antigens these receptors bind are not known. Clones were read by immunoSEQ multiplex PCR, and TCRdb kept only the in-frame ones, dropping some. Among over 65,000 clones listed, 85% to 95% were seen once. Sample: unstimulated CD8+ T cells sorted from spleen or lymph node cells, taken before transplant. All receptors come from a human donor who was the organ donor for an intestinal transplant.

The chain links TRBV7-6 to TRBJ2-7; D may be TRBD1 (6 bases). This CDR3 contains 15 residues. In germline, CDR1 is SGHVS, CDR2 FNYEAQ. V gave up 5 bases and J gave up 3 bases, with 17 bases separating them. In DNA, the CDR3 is TGTGCCAGCAGCCCCCACCCCGGACAGTTCTACGAGCAGTACTTC. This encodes CASSPHPGQFYEQYF.

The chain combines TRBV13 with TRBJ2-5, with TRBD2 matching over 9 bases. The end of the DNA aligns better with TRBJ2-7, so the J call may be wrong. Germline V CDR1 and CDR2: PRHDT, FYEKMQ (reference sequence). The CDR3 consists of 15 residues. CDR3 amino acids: CASSSHAGLADEQYF. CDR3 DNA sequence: TGTGCCAGCAGCTCCCATGCGGGACTAGCTGACGAGCAGTACTTC.

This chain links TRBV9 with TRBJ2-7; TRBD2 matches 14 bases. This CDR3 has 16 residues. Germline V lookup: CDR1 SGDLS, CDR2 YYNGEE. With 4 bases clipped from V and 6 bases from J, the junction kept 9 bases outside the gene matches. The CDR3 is CASSLGTSGGQCEQYF. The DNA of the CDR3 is TGTGCCAGCAGCCTCGGGACTAGCGGGGGCCAGTGCGAGCAGTACTTC.

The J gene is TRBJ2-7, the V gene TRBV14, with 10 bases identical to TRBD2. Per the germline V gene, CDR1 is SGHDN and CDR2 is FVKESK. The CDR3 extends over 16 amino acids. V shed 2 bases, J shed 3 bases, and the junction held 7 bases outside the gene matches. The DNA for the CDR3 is TGTGCCAGCAGCCAACAAAGGACTAGCGGAAGCTACGAGCAGTACTTC. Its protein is CASSQQRTSGSYEQYF.

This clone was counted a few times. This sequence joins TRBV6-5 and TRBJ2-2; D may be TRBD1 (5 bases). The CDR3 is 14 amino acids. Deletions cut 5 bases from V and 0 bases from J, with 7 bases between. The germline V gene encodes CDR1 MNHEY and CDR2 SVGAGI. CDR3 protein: CASSPGPNTGELFF. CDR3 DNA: TGTGCCAGCAGTCCAGGGCCGAACACCGGGGAGCTGTTTTTT.

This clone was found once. The CDR3 protein is CASSLASQETQYF. In nucleotides, the CDR3 is TGTGCCAGCAGCTTAGCGAGTCAAGAGACCCAGTACTTC. The V and J genes are TRBV7-9 and TRBJ2-5, with D unclear. There are 13 residues in the CDR3. V gave up 0 bases and J gave up 2 bases, with 4 bases separating them. CDR1 is SEHNR and CDR2 is FQNEAQ in the germline V gene (reference sequence). Complete variable domain (other parts from reference TRBV7-9 and TRBJ2-5): DTGVSQNPRHKITKRGQNVTFRCDPISEHNRLYWYRQTLGQGPEFLTYFQNEAQLEKSRLLSDRFSAERPKGSFSTLEIQRTEQGDSAMYLCASSLASQETQYFGPGTRLLVL.

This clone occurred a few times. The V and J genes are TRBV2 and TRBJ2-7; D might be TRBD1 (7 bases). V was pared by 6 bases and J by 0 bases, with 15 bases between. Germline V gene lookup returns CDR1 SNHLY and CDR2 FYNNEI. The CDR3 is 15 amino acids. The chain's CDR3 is CASRETGTSSYEQYF. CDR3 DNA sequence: TGTGCCAGCAGGGAGACAGGGACTTCCTCCTACGAGCAGTACTTC.

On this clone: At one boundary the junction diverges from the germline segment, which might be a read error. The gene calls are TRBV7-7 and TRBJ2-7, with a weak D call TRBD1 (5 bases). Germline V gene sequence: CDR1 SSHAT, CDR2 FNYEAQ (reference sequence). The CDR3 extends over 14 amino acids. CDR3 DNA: TGTGCTAGCAGCCCCGGGCTGGGGCGCTACGAGCAGTACTTC. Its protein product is CASSPGLGRYEQYF.

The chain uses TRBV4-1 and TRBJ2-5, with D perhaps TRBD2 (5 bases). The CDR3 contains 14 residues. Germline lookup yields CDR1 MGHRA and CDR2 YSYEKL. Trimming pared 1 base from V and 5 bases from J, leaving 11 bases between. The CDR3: CASSQVWTGETQYF. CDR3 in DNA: TGCGCCAGCAGCCAAGTGTGGACGGGGGAGACCCAGTACTTC.